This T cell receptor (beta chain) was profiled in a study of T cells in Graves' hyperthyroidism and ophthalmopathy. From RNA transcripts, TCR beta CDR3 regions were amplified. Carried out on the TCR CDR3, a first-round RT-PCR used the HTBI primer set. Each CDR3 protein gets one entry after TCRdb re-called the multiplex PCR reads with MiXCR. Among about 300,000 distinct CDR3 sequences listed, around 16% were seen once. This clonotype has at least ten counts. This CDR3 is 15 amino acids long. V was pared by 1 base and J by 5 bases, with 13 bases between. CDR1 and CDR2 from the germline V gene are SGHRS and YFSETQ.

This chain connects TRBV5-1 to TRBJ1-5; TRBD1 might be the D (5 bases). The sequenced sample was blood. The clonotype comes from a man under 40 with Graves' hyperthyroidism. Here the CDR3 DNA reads TGCGCCAGCAGCTTGTACGGGGGATCGGATCAGCCCCAGCATTTT. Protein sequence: CASSLYGGSDQPQHF.